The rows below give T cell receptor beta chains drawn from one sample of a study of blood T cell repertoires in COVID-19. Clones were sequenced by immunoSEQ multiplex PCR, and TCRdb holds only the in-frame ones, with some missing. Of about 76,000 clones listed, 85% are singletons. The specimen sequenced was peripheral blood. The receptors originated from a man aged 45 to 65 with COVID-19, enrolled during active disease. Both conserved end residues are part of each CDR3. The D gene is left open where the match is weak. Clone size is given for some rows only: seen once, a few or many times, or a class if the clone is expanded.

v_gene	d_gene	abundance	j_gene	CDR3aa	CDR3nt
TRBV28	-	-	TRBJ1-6	CASSDLDSHLYSPLHF	TGTGCCAGCTCTGACCTTGACAGCCACCTTTATTCACCCCTCCACTTT
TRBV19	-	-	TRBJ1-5	CASSIVTGPQHF	TGTGCCAGTAGTATAGTTACGGGGCCCCAGCATTTT
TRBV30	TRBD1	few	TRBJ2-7	CAWKDRVDYEQYF	TGTGCCTGGAAGGACAGGGTAGACTACGAGCAGTACTTC
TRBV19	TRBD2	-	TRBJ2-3	CASSTLPERELTDTQYF	TGTGCCAGTAGTACCCTACCGGAGCGGGAGCTAACAGATACGCAGTATTTT
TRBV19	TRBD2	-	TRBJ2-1	CASSTGLAGGEQFF	TGTGCCAGTAGTACGGGACTAGCGGGAGGGGAGCAGTTCTTC
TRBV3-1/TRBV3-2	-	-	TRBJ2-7	CASSLREYEQYF	TGTGCCAGCAGCCTCCGGGAGTACGAGCAGTACTTC
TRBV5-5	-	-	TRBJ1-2	CASSLWAGQTNYGYTF	TGTGCCAGCAGCCTCTGGGCCGGACAGACTAACTATGGCTACACCTTC
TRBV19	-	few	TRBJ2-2	CASTTFLGQPEPGELFF	TGTGCCAGTACTACCTTTCTGGGGCAGCCCGAGCCCGGGGAGCTGTTTTTT
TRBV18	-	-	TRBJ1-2	CASSLLENPVGSYGYTF	TGTGCCAGCTCACTCCTTGAGAACCCGGTAGGGAGCTATGGCTACACCTTC
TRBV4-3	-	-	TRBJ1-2	CASSQERGYGYTF	TGCGCCAGCAGCCAAGAAAGAGGTTATGGCTACACCTTC
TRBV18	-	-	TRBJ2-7	CASSPGRQVAYEQYF	TGTGCCAGCTCACCGGGAAGACAGGTAGCCTACGAGCAGTACTTC
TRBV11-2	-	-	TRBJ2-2	CASSLGRGTGELFF	TGTGCCAGCAGCTTAGGGAGGGGTACCGGGGAGCTGTTTTTT
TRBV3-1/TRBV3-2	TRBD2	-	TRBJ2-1	CASSQVRSGNREQFF	TGTGCCAGCAGCCAAGTTCGAAGCGGGAACCGTGAGCAGTTCTTC
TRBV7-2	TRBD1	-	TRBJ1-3	CASSLTGGGNTIYF	TGTGCCAGCAGCCTAACAGGGGGCGGAAACACCATATATTTT
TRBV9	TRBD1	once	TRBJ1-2	CASSVGQGLNYGYTF	TGTGCCAGCAGCGTAGGACAGGGACTTAACTATGGCTACACCTTC
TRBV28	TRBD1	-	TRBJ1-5	CASSLNHRGQDYQPQHF	TGTGCCAGCAGTTTGAATCACAGGGGGCAGGATTATCAGCCCCAGCATTTT